The subject of this entry is one T cell receptor beta chain. Its recognized antigen is unknown. There are no base qualities to consult, and no much larger clone falls within one base. Based on the germline V gene, the CDR1 and CDR2 sequences are KGHDR and SFDVKD. Spanning cysteine to phenylalanine, the CDR3 consists of 15 amino acids. Solely the CDR3 DNA is kept, with 45 bases framed from the first base. Trimmed from V: 4 bases; trimmed from J: 1 base; junction bases lacking a gene match: 4. The immunoSEQ Assay, a bias-controlled multiplex PCR, was used to amplify TCRbeta CDR3 regions from genomic DNA. The original pipeline was this. The number of nucleated cells in each sample was estimated from the amplification of reference gene primers within the assay. Sequence reads were collapsed and filtered to measure the absolute abundance of every unique TCRbeta CDR3 rearrangement. Productive Simpson clonality was computed per sample as the square root of Simpson's diversity index over productive rearrangements. TCRdb took over this immuneACCESS table, retaining in-frame rearrangements with V and J assigned. Such tables are incomplete; in checked studies, under half of the missing clones stem from an unresolved V gene, and the remainder is unexplained. That table gives V, J and clone size, and the DNA gave D and trimming. The sample profile shows 150,000 to 200,000 clones; under 85% of them were found once. Of the sample, 17% is held by the ten largest clones.

Collaborating institutions collected whole blood in K2EDTA tubes following their own protocols. For TCRbeta analysis, collaborators shipped samples as frozen whole blood, isolated PBMCs, or DNA extracted from either of those sample types. The data belong to a study of blood T cell repertoires in COVID-19 (dated by TCRdb to 2018 to 2020). For the study in its entirety: Collaborator samples came from the United States, Italy and Spain and covered acute and convalescent phases of COVID-19. HLA class I and class II types, where available, came from metadata supplied by the sample provider rather than from assay-based typing. The repertoires were released in a freely available public database meant as a resource for research on the immune response to SARS-CoV-2. The material from the prospective study consisted of cDNA or gDNA derived from T cells, B-cell-depleted T cells, or PBMCs. The dataset comprised deeply sampled blood TCRbeta repertoires from subjects exposed to, actively infected with, or recovered from COVID-19. Nearly every sample came with metadata listing a de-identified subject ID, COVID-19 status, age in years and sex. The samples were drawn from two sources: the first 160 participants of the ongoing ImmuneRACE study, and 950 to 1,500 subjects contributed by 6 global collaborators. What the authors observed across the whole study: The quantity of clinical and demographic metadata differed by source and by participant and was supplied without curation.

The TCR sequence derives from a man aged 55 to 70 with active or convalescent COVID-19. This receptor chain uses TRBV24-1 and TRBJ2-7; TRBD1 agrees with 9 junctional bases. Sequenced sample: peripheral blood. CDR3 sequence: CATSDPTGGSYEQYF. The nucleotides read TGTGCCACCAGTGACCCGACAGGGGGGTCCTACGAGCAGTACTTC.